One sample yielded the 25 T cell receptor beta chains listed below, sequenced in a study of graft-versus-host responses after intestinal transplantation. These receptors lack a known antigen. Generated by immunoSEQ multiplex PCR, the TCRdb table keeps only in-frame clones and is missing some. The table shows 90,000 to 95,000 clones, with about 93% occurring only once. Sample: unstimulated CD8+ T cells sorted from spleen or lymph node cells, taken before intestinal transplant. These receptors originate from a human donor who received an intestinal transplant.

This clone has only a few counts. One end of the junction varies from germline; a read error may be responsible. The chain joins TRBV6-1 to TRBJ1-3; 10 nucleotides agree with TRBD1. Germline V lookup: CDR1 MNHNS, CDR2 SASEGT. This CDR3 is built from 15 residues. The CDR3 sequence is CASIEDRGHRNTIYF. For the CDR3, the DNA is TGTGCCAGCATTGAAGACAGGGGGCACCGAAACACCATATATTTT.

The CDR3 spells CASRYTGNTEAFF. DNA for the CDR3: TGTGCCAGCAGGTACACGGGGAACACTGAAGCTTTCTTT. The rearrangement joins TRBV25-1 to TRBJ1-1; D gene uncertain. Looked up from germline, CDR1 is MGHDK and CDR2 is SYGVNS. Trimming removed 6 bases at V and 1 base at J, with 9 bases between. CDR3 length: 13 amino acids.

The chain carries TRBV9 and TRBJ1-2; no definite D call. V was cut by 6 bases and J by 4 bases, with 13 bases left in between. The CDR3 spans 13 residues. In germline, CDR1 is SGDLS, CDR2 YYNGEE. CDR3 sequence reads: CASTPEASYGYTF. CDR3 DNA: TGTGCCAGCACCCCCGAGGCTTCCTATGGCTACACCTTC. Looking up the rest from reference TRBV9 and TRBJ1-2 gives the full variable domain: DSGVTQTPKHLITATGQRVTLRCSPRSGDLSVYWYQQSLDQGLQFLIQYYNGEERAKGNILERFSAQQFPDLHSELNLSSLELGDSALYFCASTPEASYGYTFGSGTRLTVV.

V gene TRBV5-4 combines with J gene TRBJ2-3; 10 nucleotides line up with TRBD1. With V trimmed by 5 bases and J by 2 bases, 5 bases remained unmatched. Germline V gene data show CDR1 as SGHNT and CDR2 as YYREEE (reference sequence). This CDR3 has 15 residues. The DNA for the CDR3 is TGTGCCAGCAGGGCAGGGACAGGGGTCACAGATACGCAGTATTTT. Residues: CASRAGTGVTDTQYF.

This chain links TRBV4-1 with TRBJ2-5, with TRBD1 identical over 7 bases. Losses at the gene ends were 2 bases for V and 5 bases for J; bases not matched to a gene: 5. Germline CDR1 is MGHRA and CDR2 is YSYEKL. The CDR3 is made up of 14 amino acids. Here the CDR3 reads CASSQTTGVETQYF. CDR3 coding DNA: TGCGCCAGCAGCCAAACTACAGGGGTTGAGACCCAGTACTTC.

The rearrangement uses TRBV19 and TRBJ1-2, with D possibly TRBD1 on 6 matching bases. This CDR3 has 11 amino acids. The V and J ends lost 4 bases and 9 bases respectively, with 9 bases between them. The germline V gene has CDR1 LNHDA and CDR2 SQIVND (reference sequence). The CDR3 spells CASSTGESYTF. CDR3 DNA: TGTGCCAGTAGTACAGGGGAAAGCTACACCTTC. The variable domain in full, completed from reference TRBV19 and TRBJ1-2, reads DGGITQSPKYLFRKEGQNVTLSCEQNLNHDAMYWYRQDPGQGLRLIYYSQIVNDFQKGDIAEGYSVSREKKESFPLTVTSAQKNPTAFYLCASSTGESYTFGSGTRLTVV.

The chain is built from TRBV28 and TRBJ1-5; a weak D match, TRBD1 (6 bases). The CDR3 has 14 residues. The ends were cut back, 9 bases at V and 5 bases at J, with 17 bases in the middle. The germline CDR1 and CDR2 sequences are MDHEN and SYDVKM. The CDR3: CASLDRWSYQPQHF. CDR3 DNA: TGTGCCAGTCTAGACAGGTGGAGTTATCAGCCCCAGCATTTT. Filled out from reference TRBV28 and TRBJ1-5, the complete variable domain reads DVKVTQSSRYLVKRTGEKVFLECVQDMDHENMFWYRQDPGLGLRLIYFSYDVKMKEKGDIPEGYSVSREKKERFSLILESASTNQTSMYLCASLDRWSYQPQHFGDGTRLSIL.

This rearrangement joins TRBV27 to TRBJ2-7; D remains ambiguous. Trimming cost V 2 bases and J 6 bases, with 14 bases left between them. CDR1 and CDR2 (germline): MNHEY, SMNVEV (reference sequence). The CDR3 consists of 14 residues. CDR3 protein: CASSLMGPGVEQYF. CDR3 nucleotides: TGTGCCAGCAGTTTAATGGGCCCAGGCGTCGAGCAGTACTTC.

The rearrangement uses TRBV4-1 and TRBJ2-7; TRBD1 might be the D (6 bases). V lost 1 base and J 0 bases, leaving 10 bases between the germline ends. Germline CDR1 and CDR2: MGHRA and YSYEKL. This CDR3 is built from 15 residues. This CDR3 is CASSQGQDISYEQYF. In nucleotides, the CDR3 is TGCGCCAGCAGCCAAGGACAGGATATCTCCTACGAGCAGTACTTC.

This clone was seen a handful of times. The V call is TRBV2, the J call TRBJ2-2; 11 bases align to TRBD2. CDR1 and CDR2 (germline): SNHLY, FYNNEI. With V trimmed by 9 bases and J by 0 bases, 0 bases remained unmatched. This CDR3 is built from 14 residues. The CDR3 here is CARLAGANTGELFF. The CDR3 DNA reads TGTGCCAGACTAGCGGGGGCGAACACCGGGGAGCTGTTTTTT.

V gene TRBV4-2 combines with J gene TRBJ1-5, with D hard to call. Germline-derived CDR1 and CDR2 are LGHNA and YNFKEQ. V was clipped by 4 bases and J by 2 bases, with 15 bases between them. The CDR3 runs 16 residues. Written as DNA, the CDR3 is TGTGCCAGCAGCCGATCGCAACTATCAGGCAATCAGCCCCAGCATTTT. This encodes CASSRSQLSGNQPQHF.

As for this clone: Other DNA sequences in this sample translate to the same CDR3. The chain employs TRBV4-3 and TRBJ2-1; 8 positions match TRBD2. The CDR3 totals 16 residues. The V gene's germline CDR1 is LGHNA and CDR2 YSLEER. V lost 0 bases to trimming and J lost 2 bases; unmatched junction nucleotides: 3. The CDR3 sequence is CASSQDRGGAYNEQFF. The CDR3, as DNA: TGCGCCAGCAGCCAAGATCGGGGGGGGGCCTACAATGAGCAGTTCTTC.

V and J are TRBV4-3 and TRBJ2-7, with 8 bases that match TRBD1. Germline V gene lookup returns CDR1 LGHNA and CDR2 YSLEER. The V and J ends lost 2 bases and 2 bases, in that order; junction bases with no gene match: 8. This CDR3 has 16 amino acids. CDR3 coding DNA: TGCGCCAGCAGCCAAACCGGGACAGGACTTACCTACGAGCAGTACTTC. Translating gives CASSQTGTGLTYEQYF.

This clone was found once. The J gene is TRBJ2-1, the V gene TRBV6-5; 7 bases align to TRBD2. The V gene's germline CDR1 is MNHEY and CDR2 SVGAGI. This CDR3 is built from 16 residues. V was clipped by 1 base and J by 0 bases; unmatched bases: 3. CDR3: CASSYLWGGSYNEQFF. For the CDR3, the DNA is TGTGCCAGCAGTTACTTATGGGGGGGCTCCTACAATGAGCAGTTCTTC.

The chain combines TRBV30 with TRBJ2-1; 9 nucleotides match TRBD2. The CDR3 totals 14 residues. Germline assignment: CDR1 GTSNPN and CDR2 SVGIG (reference sequence). V lost 3 bases, J lost 7 bases, and 7 bases stayed unmatched. CDR3 sequence (DNA): TGTGCCTGGAGACGGCGGGAGGGGGGTAATGAGCAGTTCTTC. The encoded protein is CAWRRREGGNEQFF.

This clone was observed a few times. V is TRBV4-1 and J is TRBJ2-1; 10 nucleotides line up with TRBD1. CDR3 length: 15 residues. Trimming took 1 base from V and 8 from J; bases not matched to a gene: 5. Germline CDR1 MGHRA, CDR2 YSYEKL. The CDR3 sequence: CASSQGQGASDEQFF. CDR3 in DNA: TGCGCCAGCAGCCAAGGACAGGGGGCGTCGGATGAGCAGTTCTTC.

V and J are TRBV7-9 and TRBJ1-5; tentative D call: TRBD1 (5 bases). The CDR3 length is 15 residues. Trimming pared 4 bases from V and 1 base from J, leaving 11 bases between. Germline V gene sequence: CDR1 SEHNR, CDR2 FQNEAQ (reference sequence). The CDR3 nucleotides are TGTGCCAGCAGCTCCACCGACAGCAGCAATCAGCCCCAGCATTTT. The encoded protein is CASSSTDSSNQPQHF.

The CDR3 coding sequence is TGCGCCAGCAGTCAGAATCCAGCGCGCACTAGCAATCAGCCCCAGCATTTT. It codes for CASSQNPARTSNQPQHF. The chain employs TRBV23-1 and TRBJ1-5; D uncertain. TRBV23-1 is treated as an ORF (open reading frame) with a function not yet certain. V lost 3 bases and J lost 0, with 15 bases in between. This CDR3 contains 17 residues.

This clone was seen a single time. The genes are TRBV11-2 and TRBJ2-7, with D uncertain. This CDR3 is 11 amino acids long. The V gene's germline CDR1 is SGHAT and CDR2 FQNNGV. V was cut by 10 bases and J by 6 bases, with 13 bases left in between. CDR3 bases: TGTGCCATCCGACTCCCCAGCGAGCAGTACTTC. Its translation: CAIRLPSEQYF.

This clone was seen just once. The chain carries TRBV4-2 and TRBJ1-2; TRBD1 aligns across 10 bases. Germline V gives CDR1 LGHNA, CDR2 YNFKEQ. The CDR3 spans 14 residues. V was clipped by 2 bases and J by 6 bases; unmatched bases: 3. The CDR3 nucleotides are TGTGCCAGCAGCCAATTAGGACAGGGGGATGGCTACACCTTC. Translated, it gives CASSQLGQGDGYTF.

The chain couples TRBV2 to TRBJ1-1; D unresolved. Looked up from germline, CDR1 is SNHLY and CDR2 is FYNNEI. V dropped 7 bases and J dropped 4 bases, with 10 bases sitting between them. This CDR3 spans 12 amino acids. The CDR3 loop reads CASIGLATEAFF. CDR3 DNA: TGTGCCAGCATCGGACTCGCCACTGAAGCTTTCTTT.

The V and J genes are TRBV18 and TRBJ2-7, with 9 bases fitting TRBD2. Trimming at V came to 4 bases and at J to 0 bases, leaving 7 bases not matched to a gene. This CDR3 contains 16 residues. Per germline, CDR1 KGHSH and CDR2 LQKENI. CDR3 protein: CASSLWPSGDSYEQYF. CDR3 bases: TGTGCCAGCTCACTTTGGCCTAGCGGGGACTCCTACGAGCAGTACTTC.

The rearrangement joins TRBV19 to TRBJ1-5, with unresolved D. Germline V CDR1 and CDR2: LNHDA, SQIVND (reference sequence). The CDR3 spans 14 residues. Between the trimmed V and J ends, which lost 1 base and 5 bases, there was a span of 9 bases. CDR3 coding DNA: TGTGCCAGTAGTATAGTCCAGGCCCATCAGCCCCAGCATTTT. Residues: CASSIVQAHQPQHF. The entire variable domain, with the rest obtained from reference TRBV19 and TRBJ1-5, is as follows: DGGITQSPKYLFRKEGQNVTLSCEQNLNHDAMYWYRQDPGQGLRLIYYSQIVNDFQKGDIAEGYSVSREKKESFPLTVTSAQKNPTAFYLCASSIVQAHQPQHFGDGTRLSIL.

The chain couples TRBV5-1 to TRBJ1-1; perhaps TRBD1 as D (5 bases). The CDR3 sequence is 14 residues long. The germline gives CDR1 SGHRS, CDR2 YFSETQ. Trimming took 0 bases from V and 1 from J, leaving 7 bases between them. CDR3 residues: CASSLGQRNTEAFF. The CDR3 DNA sequence: TGCGCCAGCAGCTTGGGACAGCGGAACACTGAAGCTTTCTTT.

This chain connects TRBV30 to TRBJ2-7; tentative D call: TRBD2 (6 bases). Trimming left V 3 bases short and J 4 bases short, with 7 bases between. The CDR3 loop spans 11 amino acids. CDR1 and CDR2 (germline): GTSNPN, SVGIG (reference sequence). CDR3: CAWRSGYEQYF. The CDR3 region has the DNA TGTGCCTGGAGAAGCGGGTACGAGCAGTACTTC.